The 19 T cell receptor beta chains below come from one sample, sequenced in a study of immune evolution from preneoplasia to lung adenocarcinoma. This table comes from immunoSEQ multiplex PCR, and its TCRdb copy is limited to in-frame clones, with some not included. The sample lists thousands of clones, over 75% occurring once. Sequenced input: FFPE normal lung tissue adjacent to the tumor. Every receptor here comes from a person aged 50 or older with lung adenocarcinoma.

CDR3 loop: CASSSSDRGLNEKLFF. DNA for the CDR3: TGTGCCAGCAGCTCCTCCGACAGGGGATTAAATGAAAAACTGTTTTTT. The chain couples TRBV11-2 to TRBJ1-4; 8 bases are a match to TRBD1. CDR3 size: 16 residues. V lost 4 bases and J lost 5; bases outside the gene matches: 9. The germline CDR1 and CDR2 sequences are SGHAT and FQNNGV.

The chain uses TRBV18 and TRBJ1-5; D is uncertain. CDR3 length: 13 residues. Trimming took off 1 base at V and 6 bases at J, with 7 bases between the two ends. Germline values: CDR1 KGHSH, CDR2 LQKENI. CDR3 residues: CASSPQGSQPQHF. The CDR3 coding sequence is TGTGCCAGCTCACCACAGGGTTCTCAGCCCCAGCATTTT.

V usage is TRBV21-1 and J usage is TRBJ2-3. TRBV21-1 is noted as a pseudogene. The CDR3 runs 16 residues. The CDR3 loop is CASSNCSPKRTDTQYF. In nucleotides, the CDR3 is TGTGCCAGCAGCAATTGTTCACCAAAACGCACAGATACGCAGTATTTT.

This clone was picked up a small number of times. The rearrangement joins TRBV6-5 to TRBJ1-1; tentatively, D is TRBD1 (5 bases). Germline V CDR1 and CDR2: MNHEY, SVGAGI. The V end was cut by 2 bases, the J end by 11 bases, with 9 bases between. The CDR3 spans 11 residues. The CDR3 DNA sequence: TGTGCCAGCAGTTACAAGGGGTTCGCTTTCTTT. It codes for CASSYKGFAFF.

The CDR3 here is CASTTRGRELFF. For the CDR3, the DNA is TGTGCCAGTACAACCCGAGGTCGGGAGCTGTTTTTT. The chain is built from TRBV28 and TRBJ2-2; no clear D gene. This CDR3 contains 12 residues. In germline, CDR1 is MDHEN, CDR2 SYDVKM. Trimming took 9 bases from V and 9 from J, leaving 14 bases between them.

This clone was detected only once. J is TRBJ1-5 and V is TRBV11-2; TRBD1 might be the D (5 bases). Trimming stripped 3 bases from V and 7 bases from J, with 16 bases between. Germline CDR1 and CDR2: SGHAT and FQNNGV. The CDR3 is 15 amino acids. CDR3 nucleotides: TGTGCCAGCAGCTTGGACGGGGGTTCGGGGCAGCCCCAGCATTTT. This gives the protein CASSLDGGSGQPQHF.

V usage is TRBV2 and J usage is TRBJ1-2, with TRBD1 matching over 10 bases. J gave up 5 bases and V 6 bases, and 15 bases lay outside the gene matches. The CDR3 length is 17 residues. From germline, CDR1 is SNHLY and CDR2 FYNNEI. CDR3 sequence reads: CASSDLLGTGDIYGYTF. The CDR3 nucleotides are TGTGCCAGCAGCGACCTCCTCGGGACAGGGGATATATATGGCTACACCTTC.

The V call is TRBV7-8, the J call TRBJ1-1, with unresolved D. The germline V gene encodes CDR1 SGHVS and CDR2 FQNEAQ. V lost 0 bases and J lost 3, with 14 bases in between. The CDR3 has 16 residues. The CDR3 sequence: CASSLAGHGLDTEAFF. The DNA of the CDR3 is TGTGCCAGCAGCTTAGCTGGTCACGGGCTCGACACTGAAGCTTTCTTT.

J is TRBJ2-5 and V is TRBV9; 8 bases match TRBD1. Germline V CDR1 and CDR2: SGDLS, YYNGEE. The CDR3 contains 16 residues. The J segment lost 2 bases and the V segment lost 4 bases, leaving 10 bases of the junction unmatched. In nucleotides, the CDR3 is TGTGCCAGCAGCCTTGGGACAGGCGAGGTTCAAGAGACCCAGTACTTC. Its protein is CASSLGTGEVQETQYF.

The DNA of the CDR3 is TGTGCCAGCAGCATTAGCGGGAGGGAAAACAATGAGCAGTTCTTC. This sequence encodes CASSISGRENNEQFF. The chain links TRBV9 to TRBJ2-1; 11 nucleotides match TRBD2. V lost 4 bases, J lost 5 bases, and 5 bases stayed unmatched. CDR1 is SGDLS, CDR2 YYNGEE, per germline. The CDR3 spans 15 residues.

The chain employs TRBV2 and TRBJ2-1, with D possibly TRBD2 on 7 matching bases. Trimming left V 7 bases short and J 8 bases short, with 21 bases between. The CDR3 length is 15 residues. Germline V CDR1 and CDR2: SNHLY, FYNNEI. CDR3 residues: CASNGLGGGLDEQFF. The CDR3 DNA is TGTGCCAGCAATGGACTAGGAGGGGGTTTAGATGAGCAGTTCTTC.

This clone was counted between two and nine times. The rearrangement uses TRBV6-5 and TRBJ1-1, with no clear D. The length of the CDR3 is 12 residues. The germline V gene has CDR1 MNHEY and CDR2 SVGAGI. V lost 5 bases to trimming and J lost 5 bases, with 9 bases between them. The CDR3 protein is CASSPTGTEAFF. CDR3 DNA: TGTGCCAGCAGTCCGACTGGTACTGAAGCTTTCTTT.

J is TRBJ2-7 and V is TRBV6-5; no firm D call. Germline CDR1 is MNHEY and CDR2 is SVGAGI. V was clipped by 0 bases and J by 3 bases, with 12 bases between them. CDR3 length: 15 amino acids. DNA of the CDR3: TGTGCCAGCAGTTACTCGTTTTTCCCCGGCTACGAGCAGTACTTC. This translates into CASSYSFFPGYEQYF.

The chain links TRBV5-8 to TRBJ1-1; D possibly corresponds to TRBD1 (5 bases). Germline assignment: CDR1 SGHTS and CDR2 YDEGEE. The V gene lost 6 bases and the J gene lost 2 bases, with 17 bases spanning the gap. The CDR3 runs 15 residues. The CDR3 protein is CASTLQDGGNTEAFF. The CDR3 DNA is TGTGCCAGCACCCTCCAAGACGGGGGAAACACTGAAGCTTTCTTT.

The V and J genes are TRBV9 and TRBJ2-1; D remains unclear. Trimming removed 0 bases from V and 4 bases from J, with 8 bases in between. The CDR3 consists of 14 residues. Germline V gene sequence: CDR1 SGDLS, CDR2 YYNGEE. CDR3 in DNA: TGTGCCAGCAGCGTAGGAAGTATATACAATGAGCAGTTCTTC. Its translation is CASSVGSIYNEQFF.

V gene TRBV5-6 combines with J gene TRBJ2-1; D remains ambiguous. CDR1 and CDR2 from the germline V gene are SGHDT and YYEEEE. The V and J ends lost 8 bases and 3 bases respectively, with 9 bases between them. CDR3 length: 12 residues. CDR3 bases: TGTGCCAGTACAACTGACTACAATGAGCAGTTCTTC. Translation: CASTTDYNEQFF.

In this sample, this clone turned up once. The chain joins TRBV28 to TRBJ2-3, with D maybe TRBD1 (6 bases). This CDR3 spans 15 amino acids. The germline V and J ends were trimmed by 5 bases and 2 bases, with 14 bases remaining between them. Germline CDR1 reads MDHEN; CDR2 reads SYDVKM. The CDR3 sequence: CASSTSRGYTDTQYF. CDR3 DNA sequence: TGTGCCAGCAGTACTTCCAGGGGATACACAGATACGCAGTATTTT.

The chain recombines TRBV21-1 with TRBJ2-7; the D segment call TRBD1 is taken from the table without a DNA check. TRBV21-1 counts as a pseudogene. The CDR3 loop spans 17 amino acids. CDR3 protein: CASSKSDPRDRTYEQYF. As DNA, the CDR3 is TGTGCCAGCAGCAAAAGTGACCCCCGGGACAGGACCTACGAGCAGTACTTC.

The chain links TRBV6-5 to TRBJ1-5; D remains ambiguous. Germline assignment: CDR1 MNHEY and CDR2 SVGAGI. The V end was cut by 6 bases, the J end by 7 bases, with 13 bases between. This CDR3 is built from 13 residues. CDR3 coding DNA: TGTGCCAGCAGCCTCGTCTCGGGGCAGCCCCAGCATTTT. Translated, it gives CASSLVSGQPQHF.